This is a list of T cell receptor beta chains from one sample in a study of glioma-infiltrating T cells. TCRdb used MiXCR to reprocess the multiplex PCR reads, holding one entry per CDR3 protein. The table includes approximately 4,400 distinct CDR3 sequences, under 30% detected once. Material for sequencing was glioma tissue, nonneoplastic brain tissue, or PBMCs (not recorded which). The receptors stem from a human donor with low-grade glioma or glioblastoma, undergoing nonglioma brain surgery, or in good health (not recorded which). Each CDR3 is given with its conserved first and last residue. The D gene is left open where the match is weak. Size is stated for part of the rows, as once, few or many counts, or as a class when the clone is expanded.

V gene	D gene	clone size	J gene	CDR3 protein	CDR3 DNA
TRBV28	.	.	TRBJ1-5	CASSSPKRTATNQPQHF	TGTGCCAGCAGTTCACCTAAAAGGACAGCTACCAATCAGCCCCAGCATTTT
TRBV5-4	.	many	TRBJ2-2	CASSLAGGPVGELFF	TGTGCCAGCAGCTTGGCCGGGGGGCCGGTCGGGGAGCTGTTTTTT
TRBV15	.	few	TRBJ2-3	CATRDPGGSTDTQYF	TGTGCCACCAGAGATCCGGGGGGCAGCACAGATACGCAGTATTTT
TRBV18	.	many	TRBJ2-7	CASSPDRSHEQYF	TGTGCCAGCTCTCCAGACAGGTCCCACGAGCAGTACTTC
TRBV20-1	TRBD1	medium-sized	TRBJ1-5	CSARTGQGSNQPQHF	TGCAGTGCTAGGACAGGGCAGGGGAGCAATCAGCCCCAGCATTTT
TRBV7-9	.	.	TRBJ1-1	CASSLTGHTDMNTEAFF	TGTGCCAGCAGCTTAACGGGACACACAGACATGAACACTGAGGCTTTCTTT
TRBV19	.	many	TRBJ2-1	CASSTSSNGFEQFF	TGTGCCAGTAGTACCTCTTCAAACGGGTTCGAGCAGTTCTTC
TRBV6-1	TRBD1	medium-sized	TRBJ1-2	CASSDNRGYGYTF	TGTGCCAGCAGTGACAACAGGGGGTATGGCTACACCTTC
TRBV7-9	.	many	TRBJ2-7	CASSLADNSYEQYF	TGTGCCAGCAGCTTAGCGGACAACTCCTACGAGCAGTACTTC
TRBV6-1	TRBD1	medium-sized	TRBJ1-5	CASRQGQEPQHF	TGTGCCAGCCGACAGGGCCAAGAGCCCCAGCATTTT
TRBV28	TRBD2	medium-sized	TRBJ2-3	CASSARAGLADLSTDTQYF	TGTGCCAGCAGTGCCCGGGCGGGGCTAGCGGATCTTAGCACAGATACGCAGTATTTT
TRBV7-9	.	many	TRBJ2-7	CASSSPRYEQYF	TGTGCCAGCAGCTCCCCACGATACGAGCAGTACTTC
TRBV4-1	.	medium-sized	TRBJ1-5	CASSPEANQPQHF	TGCGCCAGCAGCCCCGAGGCCAATCAGCCCCAGCATTTT
TRBV29-1	.	.	TRBJ1-1	CSVGWVNTEAFF	TGCAGCGTTGGGTGGGTGAACACTGAAGCTTTCTTT
TRBV30	.	.	TRBJ2-1	CAWSVRQDYEQFF	TGTGCCTGGAGTGTACGTCAGGATTATGAGCAGTTCTTC
TRBV20-1	TRBD1	medium-sized	TRBJ2-5	CSARADRGLETQYF	TGCAGTGCTAGAGCAGACAGGGGGCTGGAGACCCAGTACTTC
TRBV19	TRBD1	many	TRBJ1-1	CASTIQTGGPEAFF	TGTGCCAGTACCATTCAGACAGGGGGGCCTGAAGCTTTCTTT
TRBV10-2	.	medium-sized	TRBJ2-3	CASSVGADTQYF	TGCGCCAGCAGTGTGGGCGCAGATACGCAGTATTTT
TRBV7-2	TRBD2	many	TRBJ2-2	CASSFQLAGGRLNTGELFF	TGTGCCAGCAGCTTTCAACTAGCGGGGGGGCGCTTGAACACCGGGGAGCTGTTTTTT
TRBV6-1	.	medium-sized	TRBJ2-5	CASSEGLGGPETQYF	TGTGCCAGCAGTGAAGGACTAGGTGGGCCCGAGACCCAGTACTTC
TRBV10-2	TRBD1	many	TRBJ2-1	CASTVQGAYNEQFF	TGCGCCAGCACTGTACAGGGGGCCTACAATGAGCAGTTCTTC
TRBV5-1	.	many	TRBJ2-1	CASSRSPPPNEQFF	TGCGCCAGCAGTCGATCTCCGCCACCCAATGAGCAGTTCTTC
TRBV24-1	TRBD1	medium-sized	TRBJ1-4	CATSPGTGGEKLFF	TGTGCCACCAGCCCCGGGACAGGGGGTGAAAAACTGTTTTTT
TRBV3-1	.	many	TRBJ1-2	CASSQDPEPPVRGYTF	TGTGCCAGCAGCCAAGATCCGGAGCCCCCCGTCAGAGGCTACACCTTC
TRBV20-1	.	medium-sized	TRBJ2-1	CSARDPEVGAHNEQFF	TGCAGTGCTAGAGATCCGGAAGTGGGGGCCCACAATGAGCAGTTCTTC
TRBV5-1	.	.	TRBJ1-4	CASSLRGATNEKLFF	TGCGCCAGCAGCCTGAGGGGAGCCACTAATGAAAAACTGTTTTTT
TRBV6-1	.	medium-sized	TRBJ2-1	CASKPQGQNEQFF	TGTGCCAGCAAACCCCAGGGCCAGAATGAGCAGTTCTTC
TRBV2	.	medium-sized	TRBJ1-2	CASSVANYGYTF	TGTGCCAGCAGTGTTGCTAACTATGGCTACACCTTC
TRBV5-1	.	many	TRBJ2-5	CASSFQETQYF	TGCGCCAGCAGCTTCCAAGAGACCCAGTACTTC
TRBV4-1	TRBD1	medium-sized	TRBJ1-2	CASRTIGTGGGNGYTF	TGCGCCAGCAGAACGATAGGGACAGGGGGCGGGAATGGCTACACCTTC
TRBV12-3/TRBV12-4	.	many	TRBJ2-1	CASSLVLGTGYNEQFF	TGTGCCAGCAGTTTAGTTCTGGGGACTGGGTACAATGAGCAGTTCTTC
TRBV28	TRBD1	medium-sized	TRBJ1-2	CASSSRTGGNYGYTF	TGTGCCAGCAGTTCCCGGACAGGGGGGAACTATGGCTACACCTTC
TRBV2	.	many	TRBJ1-2	CASSDVGTVNYGYTF	TGTGCCAGCAGTGACGTTGGGACGGTTAACTATGGCTACACCTTC
TRBV4-1	.	.	TRBJ2-1	CASSQRGWQFF	TGCGCCAGCAGCCAACGGGGTTGGCAGTTCTTC
TRBV4-1	.	.	TRBJ2-5	CASSRMVQETQYF	TGCGCCAGCAGCCGAATGGTTCAAGAGACCCAGTACTTC
TRBV27	.	large	TRBJ1-5	CASSPTHENRFNQPQHF	TGTGCCAGCAGCCCCACTCATGAAAACAGGTTCAATCAGCCCCAGCATTTT
TRBV20-1	.	medium-sized	TRBJ2-5	CSAEKDYRDETQYF	TGCAGTGCTGAGAAGGACTACAGGGACGAGACCCAGTACTTC
TRBV10-3	.	many	TRBJ1-3	CAITPEERNTIYF	TGTGCCATCACCCCGGAGGAGAGAAACACCATATATTTT
TRBV7-9	TRBD1	many	TRBJ1-1	CASSLSDRSEAFF	TGTGCCAGCAGCTTATCGGACAGGAGTGAAGCTTTCTTT
TRBV20-1	.	large	TRBJ2-3	CSANMLRILDTQYF	TGCAGTGCTAATATGCTTAGAATCTTAGATACGCAGTATTTT
TRBV28	.	medium-sized	TRBJ2-3	CASSLGEGPPTDTQYF	TGTGCCAGCAGTTTGGGAGAGGGGCCCCCGACAGATACGCAGTATTTT